The 19 T cell receptor beta chains reported below all come from one sample, sequenced in a study of shared clonotypes between healthy human individuals. Repertoires were generated with immunoSEQ multiplex PCR, while TCRdb's copy carries only in-frame clones and drops some. The sample lists over 1.5 million clones; 95% to 99% were seen once. Material: naive CD4+ T cells sorted from blood. This sample's subset: CD45RA+ positively selected. These receptor sequences come from a man aged 30 to 45 in good health.

The rearrangement joins TRBV6-5 to TRBJ2-7; TRBD2 agrees at 11 bases. This CDR3 is built from 14 residues. Per germline, CDR1 MNHEY and CDR2 SVGAGI. The V and J ends lost 3 bases and 9 bases, in that order; junction bases with no gene match: 7. The CDR3 sequence: CASSYTSGSFVQYF. CDR3 nucleotide sequence: TGTGCCAGCAGTTATACTAGCGGGAGTTTTGTGCAGTACTTC.

The V call is TRBV25-1, the J call TRBJ2-5; a weak D match, TRBD2 (6 bases). Germline V CDR1 and CDR2: MGHDK, SYGVNS. Trimming took off 6 bases at V and 1 base at J, with 18 bases between the two ends. The CDR3 is 16 residues long. DNA of the CDR3: TGTGCCAGCAGAACACCCTCAGGGAGGTCCCAAGAGACCCAGTACTTC. Translation: CASRTPSGRSQETQYF.

V and J are TRBV6-6 and TRBJ2-6, with D uncertain. This CDR3 spans 13 amino acids. V was clipped by 10 bases and J by 1 base, with 8 bases between them. From germline, CDR1 is MNHNY and CDR2 SVGAGI (reference sequence). For the CDR3, the DNA is TGTGCCACAGAGGAATCTGGGGCCAACGTCCTGACTTTC. It translates to CATEESGANVLTF.

The genes are TRBV11-2 and TRBJ2-7; D is unresolved. V lost 5 bases and J 3 bases, leaving 14 bases between the germline ends. The germline gives CDR1 SGHAT, CDR2 FQNNGV. The CDR3 sequence is 14 residues long. CDR3 nucleotide sequence: TGTGCCAGCAGCCGCGACTGGAAACTCTACGAGCAGTACTTC. Its translation: CASSRDWKLYEQYF.

The chain carries TRBV25-1 and TRBJ2-3; 11 bases fit TRBD2. The CDR3 consists of 16 residues. Germline CDR1 MGHDK, CDR2 SYGVNS. Germline trimming cut 4 bases from V and 0 bases from J; bases unmatched to any gene: 3. This CDR3 reads CASSVLAGGSTDTQYF. The CDR3 coding sequence is TGTGCCAGCAGTGTCCTAGCGGGAGGAAGCACAGATACGCAGTATTTT. Combining the CDR3 with reference TRBV25-1 and TRBJ2-3 gives the whole variable domain EADIYQTPRYLVIGTGKKITLECSQTMGHDKMYWYQQDPGMELHLIHYSYGVNSTEKGDLSSESTVSRIRTEHFPLTLESARPSHTSQYLCASSVLAGGSTDTQYFGPGTRLTVL.

As for this clone: The same CDR3 also results from other DNA sequences found in this sample. The chain carries TRBV18 and TRBJ2-5; D gene ambiguous. V lost 3 bases to trimming and J lost 5 bases, with 7 bases between them. Germline values: CDR1 KGHSH, CDR2 LQKENI. This CDR3 is 12 amino acids long. As DNA, the CDR3 is TGTGCCAGCTCACCCCTTGGCGAGACCCAGTACTTC. It translates to CASSPLGETQYF.

Concerning this clone: Different DNA sequences within this sample yield the same CDR3. The chain combines TRBV11-3 with TRBJ2-7; 8 bases line up with TRBD1. V dropped 5 bases and J dropped 0; count of bases not matched to a gene: 3. Per germline, CDR1 SGHNT and CDR2 YENEEA. The CDR3 consists of 14 residues. The CDR3 sequence is CASSPGQGSYEQYF. DNA of the CDR3: TGTGCCAGCAGCCCAGGACAGGGCTCCTACGAGCAGTACTTC.

Regarding this clone: The sample has other DNA sequences that encode this CDR3 too. The chain has TRBV9 and TRBJ2-7; 7 nucleotides match TRBD2. CDR1 is SGDLS and CDR2 is YYNGEE in the germline V gene. Trimming took 2 bases from V and 4 from J; bases not matched to a gene: 6. The CDR3 has 14 residues. This CDR3 reads CASSVGLVGYEQYF. CDR3 DNA: TGTGCCAGCAGCGTTGGACTAGTCGGATACGAGCAGTACTTC.

The V call is TRBV7-8, the J call TRBJ1-3, with TRBD1 identical over 11 bases. The CDR3 contains 18 residues. The trim removed 5 bases at V and 4 bases at J, leaving 13 bases unmatched. The V gene's germline CDR1 is SGHVS and CDR2 FQNEAQ. This CDR3 reads CASSLRDRGLNSGNTIYF. The DNA of the CDR3 is TGTGCCAGCAGCCTCCGGGACAGGGGGTTAAATTCCGGAAACACCATATATTTT. The variable domain in full, with the rest retrieved from reference TRBV7-8 and TRBJ1-3, is GAGVSQSPRYKVAKRGQDVALRCDPISGHVSLFWYQQALGQGPEFLTYFQNEAQLDKSGLPSDRFFAERPEGSVSTLKIQRTQQEDSAVYLCASSLRDRGLNSGNTIYFGEGSWLTVV.

The rearrangement links TRBV6-1 to TRBJ1-1; no clear D. Germline assignment: CDR1 MNHNS and CDR2 SASEGT. The CDR3 covers 15 residues. Trimming cost V 2 bases and J 2 bases, with 12 bases left between them. The CDR3 nucleotides read TGTGCCAGCAGTGAACGATGGGTAGGAAACACTGAAGCTTTCTTT. Translated: CASSERWVGNTEAFF.

V is TRBV28 and J is TRBJ2-3, with no clear D. The V and J ends lost 1 base and 4 bases respectively, with 3 bases between them. The CDR3 spans 12 residues. Germline V gene sequence: CDR1 MDHEN, CDR2 SYDVKM. This CDR3 is CASSLYPDTQYF. CDR3 sequence (DNA): TGTGCCAGCAGTTTATACCCAGATACGCAGTATTTT.

Worth noting for this clone: The same CDR3 arises from other DNA sequences in this sample as well. The chain recombines TRBV5-1 with TRBJ1-5; D is unresolved. The CDR3 spans 13 residues. The germline V and J ends were trimmed by 0 bases and 4 bases, with 5 bases remaining between them. The V gene's germline CDR1 is SGHRS and CDR2 YFSETQ. The CDR3: CASSLGPNQPQHF. Written as DNA, the CDR3 is TGCGCCAGCAGCTTGGGTCCGAATCAGCCCCAGCATTTT.

The rearrangement joins TRBV18 to TRBJ1-2; D gene uncertain. Germline CDR1 reads KGHSH; CDR2 reads LQKENI. Trimming took off 0 bases at V and 4 bases at J, with 6 bases between the two ends. CDR3 size: 13 residues. CDR3 nucleotide sequence: TGTGCCAGCTCACCACCGGGGTCCTATGGCTACACCTTC. Amino acid sequence: CASSPPGSYGYTF.

Note on this clone: This sample includes further DNA sequences coding for the same CDR3. The rearrangement links TRBV18 to TRBJ2-1; D ambiguous. The germline V gene has CDR1 KGHSH and CDR2 LQKENI. V gave up 4 bases and J gave up 0 bases, with 10 bases separating them. This CDR3 comprises 15 residues. CDR3 amino acids: CASSQGPSSYNEQFF. The CDR3 DNA reads as TGTGCCAGCTCACAGGGCCCCAGCTCCTACAATGAGCAGTTCTTC.

The sample holds a few counts of this clone. The V and J genes are TRBV9 and TRBJ1-2, with D uncertain. V lost 0 bases, J lost 3 bases, and 6 bases lay in between. CDR1 is SGDLS and CDR2 is YYNGEE in the germline V gene. The CDR3 loop spans 13 amino acids. CDR3 DNA sequence: TGTGCCAGCAGCGTAGGGGCAGACTATGGCTACACCTTC. Translation: CASSVGADYGYTF.

V usage is TRBV2 and J usage is TRBJ1-5; D possibly corresponds to TRBD1 (5 bases). The germline CDR1 and CDR2 sequences are SNHLY and FYNNEI. This CDR3 is built from 13 residues. V was cut by 7 bases and J by 6 bases, with 13 bases left in between. The CDR3 here is CASMGEKGQPQHF. In DNA, the CDR3 is TGTGCCAGCATGGGGGAAAAAGGTCAGCCCCAGCATTTT. The full variable domain, completed using reference TRBV2 and TRBJ1-5, is EPEVTQTPSHQVTQMGQEVILRCVPISNHLYFYWYRQILGQKVEFLVSFYNNEISEKSEIFDDQFSVERPDGSNFTLKIRSTKLEDSAMYFCASMGEKGQPQHFGDGTRLSIL.

The genes are TRBV27 and TRBJ1-5; possibly TRBD1 for D (5 bases). Trimming took off 1 base at V and 3 bases at J, with 19 bases between the two ends. The germline V gene encodes CDR1 MNHEY and CDR2 SMNVEV (reference sequence). This CDR3 is built from 18 residues. CDR3 sequence: CASSLFGQGPPFNQPQHF. CDR3 DNA: TGTGCCAGCAGTTTATTTGGGCAGGGTCCCCCATTCAATCAGCCCCAGCATTTT.

The chain has TRBV7-3 and TRBJ1-3, with D possibly TRBD1 on 6 matching bases. V dropped 2 bases and J dropped 0 bases, with 11 bases sitting between them. Germline V gene sequence: CDR1 SGHTA, CDR2 FQGTGA. The CDR3 contains 16 residues. In DNA, the CDR3 is TGTGCCAGCAGCTTATACCAGGGGCGCTCTGGAAACACCATATATTTT. This gives the protein CASSLYQGRSGNTIYF.

V usage is TRBV6-5 and J usage is TRBJ1-2, with 7 bases fitting TRBD1. Germline V lookup: CDR1 MNHEY, CDR2 SVGAGI. This CDR3 comprises 14 residues. With 6 bases clipped from V and 2 bases from J, the junction kept 6 bases outside the gene matches. The DNA for the CDR3 is TGTGCCAGCAGCAGATCGACAGGGAACTATGGCTACACCTTC. Translation: CASSRSTGNYGYTF.